This T cell receptor (beta chain) was sequenced for a study of CD8 T cells in ankylosing spondylitis. Findings and caveats of the study: Clones tied to disease were said to be significantly enriched in matched ankylosing spondylitis synovial fluid. Ankylosing spondylitis blood appeared to carry a characteristic TCR beta motif of roughly eight highly homologous variants.

The table lists this clonotype with a few counts. What it binds is not known. The CDR3 length is 13 residues. V dropped 6 bases and J dropped 3 bases, with 12 bases sitting between them. Looked up from germline, CDR1 is DFQATT and CDR2 is SNEGSKA (reference sequence). TCRdb analysed the 5' RACE reads with MiXCR anew, one entry per CDR3 protein. The sample contains 500,000 to 550,000 distinct CDR3 sequences, roughly 13% of which appear only once. Sequenced: blood, either unsorted or a sorted T cell fraction (not recorded which). J is TRBJ1-5 and V is TRBV20-1, with a possible D match to TRBD1 (5 bases). The clonotype originates from a male donor with ankylosing spondylitis. The CDR3 region has the DNA TGCAGTGCCCCCAGGGAGCTCAATCAGCCCCAGCATTTT. It specifies CSAPRELNQPQHF.